These T cell receptor beta chains were read from a single sample in a study of blood T cell repertoires in COVID-19. Clones were read by immunoSEQ multiplex PCR, and TCRdb kept only the in-frame ones, dropping some. The repertoire holds roughly 320,000 clones, with roughly 85% as singletons. The specimen was peripheral blood. The receptor set was obtained from a human donor in a cohort sampled during active COVID-19. Both conserved end residues are part of each CDR3. The order of the fields is V gene, J gene, CDR3 protein.

>TRBV21-1|TRBJ2-5
CASSQERRAGQIYQETQYF
>TRBV3-1/TRBV3-2|TRBJ1-2
CASSPGLYGYTF
>TRBV4-2|TRBJ2-1
CASSQATGGLYEQFF
>TRBV19|TRBJ2-7
CASSIRDRGGEQYF
>TRBV6-1|TRBJ1-2
CASSDWGSIYGYTF
>TRBV3-1/TRBV3-2|TRBJ1-2
CASSPNPTGGYGYTF
>TRBV5-1|TRBJ2-7
CASSIAGGRYEQYF
>TRBV20-1|TRBJ1-3
CSASGTWSSGNTIYF
>TRBV2|TRBJ1-5
CASSVGAVNQPQHF
>TRBV3-1/TRBV3-2|TRBJ1-4
CASSFRASGANEKLFF
>TRBV27|TRBJ2-1
CASRQGVTEQFF
>TRBV7-3|TRBJ2-3
CASSPWTSGGEPDTQYF
>TRBV7-9|TRBJ2-3
CASSSLTSGGDWSTDTQYF
>TRBV5-1|TRBJ2-7
CASSIRDRLDYEQYF
>TRBV6-5|TRBJ2-7
CASGPPGQTYEQYF
>TRBV5-8|TRBJ1-2
CASRTRGGTHYGYTF
>TRBV29-1|TRBJ1-3
CSVVSSGNTIYF
>TRBV11-1|TRBJ2-3
CASSYDRGATDTQYF
>TRBV2|TRBJ1-1
CASIIVNTEAFF
>TRBV28|TRBJ1-6
CASLGGYNSPLHF
>TRBV6-6|TRBJ2-1
CASSPLGSGRSYNEQFF
>TRBV30|TRBJ1-4
CAGGGSPGARFNEKLFF
>TRBV6-4|TRBJ2-1
CASSVTGGRDNEQFF
>TRBV5-1|TRBJ1-5
CASSGKTGLGGQPQHF
>TRBV25-1|TRBJ2-6
CASSEGQGYRSGANVLTF
>TRBV25-1|TRBJ1-2
CASSEAWDTGYTF
>TRBV5-6|TRBJ2-7
CASSLDGQGGMNEQYF
>TRBV2|TRBJ1-5
CASSETGRNQPQHF
>TRBV5-6|TRBJ2-3
CASRQGGRRQDTQYF
>TRBV5-6|TRBJ2-1
CASSSSGGAYNEQFF
>TRBV18|TRBJ1-2
CASSTNIQGENGYTF
>TRBV4-1|TRBJ2-1
CASSQEVATSYNEQFF
>TRBV19|TRBJ1-6
CASSLARNSPLHF
>TRBV18|TRBJ1-2
CASSPVGTGNYGYTF
>TRBV3-1/TRBV3-2|TRBJ2-7
CASSQARAGGGEQYF
>TRBV9|TRBJ2-4
CASSVSGQGRENIQYF
>TRBV5-1|TRBJ1-4
CASTHRDINEKLFF
>TRBV3-1/TRBV3-2|TRBJ2-3
CASRLAGAPPTDTQYF
>TRBV5-1|TRBJ2-7
CASNPTGLGSYEQYF
>TRBV30|TRBJ1-2
CAWSVGANYGYTF
>TRBV7-3|TRBJ2-4
CASSLMVAGEKNIQYF
>TRBV14|TRBJ2-7
CASSQEGGLEQYF
>TRBV10-3|TRBJ1-4
CATRQGPATNEKLFF
>TRBV25-1|TRBJ2-1
CASSAEKARVAPNNEQFF
>TRBV6-5|TRBJ2-7
CASSYSIGTIYEQYF
>TRBV6-6|TRBJ2-7
CASSSQQGAQYEQYF
>TRBV6-5|TRBJ2-7
CASTGGPGEYEQYF
>TRBV7-9|TRBJ1-1
CASSRWTGENTEAFF
>TRBV10-3|TRBJ2-1
CAISPNSGGVSSYNEQFF
>TRBV2|TRBJ1-5
CASRGGGGPVEPQHF
>TRBV11-2|TRBJ1-6
CASSRTAGNSPLHF
>TRBV7-9|TRBJ2-1
CASSLELLAGSANEQFF
>TRBV4-2|TRBJ2-1
CASSQGEGSGNEQFF
>TRBV29-1|TRBJ1-2
CSVERYNYGYTF
>TRBV5-1|TRBJ2-7
CASSLGHQAPGEQYF
>TRBV29-1|TRBJ1-1
CSGRDSLNTEAFF
>TRBV10-3|TRBJ1-1
CAISEGQDTEAFF